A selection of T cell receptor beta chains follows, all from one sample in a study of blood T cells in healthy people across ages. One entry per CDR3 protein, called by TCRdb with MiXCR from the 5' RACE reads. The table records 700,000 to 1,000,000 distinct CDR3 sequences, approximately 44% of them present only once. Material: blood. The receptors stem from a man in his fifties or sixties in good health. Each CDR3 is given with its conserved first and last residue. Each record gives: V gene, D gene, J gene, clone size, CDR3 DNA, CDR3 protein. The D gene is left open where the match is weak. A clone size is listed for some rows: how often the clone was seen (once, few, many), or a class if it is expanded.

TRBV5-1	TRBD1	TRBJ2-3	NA	TGCGCCAGCAGCTCAAGGACAGGGAGCACAGATACGCAGTATTTT	CASSSRTGSTDTQYF
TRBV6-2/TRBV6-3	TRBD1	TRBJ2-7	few	TGTGCCAGCGGGACCGGGACAGGGAACTACGAGCAGTACTTC	CASGTGTGNYEQYF
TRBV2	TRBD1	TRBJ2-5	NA	TGTGCCAGCAGAGAACCGGGACAGGGCCCTCAGACCCAGTACTTC	CASREPGQGPQTQYF
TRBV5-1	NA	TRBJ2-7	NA	TGCGCCAGCAGTATGGGGAACAGAAGGGGCGAGCAGTACTTC	CASSMGNRRGEQYF
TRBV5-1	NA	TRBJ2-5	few	TGCGCCAGCAGCTTAGGTGGCCAGGGCCCTCCGGAGACCCAGTACTTC	CASSLGGQGPPETQYF
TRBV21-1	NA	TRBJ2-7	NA	TGTGCCAGCAGCAAAGACCCAGGGGGCGATCCCTACGAGCAGTACTTC	CASSKDPGGDPYEQYF
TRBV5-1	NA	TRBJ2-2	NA	TGCGCCAGCAGCTTCGCCACCGGGGAGCTGTTTTTT	CASSFATGELFF
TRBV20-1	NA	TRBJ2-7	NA	TGCAGTGCTAGAGCGGGGAATGGGGCAGGGGAGTACGAGCAGTACTTC	CSARAGNGAGEYEQYF
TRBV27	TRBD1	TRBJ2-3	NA	TGTGCCAGCAGTTTAAAGCGACCGGGACAGGGGAGGCCAGATACGCAGTATTTT	CASSLKRPGQGRPDTQYF
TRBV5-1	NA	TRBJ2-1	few	TGCGCCAGCAGCTTGGCCTATGTGAATGAGCAGTTCTTC	CASSLAYVNEQFF
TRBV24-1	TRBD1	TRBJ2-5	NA	TGTGCCACCAGTGGGACAGGCTACCAAGAGACCCAGTACTTC	CATSGTGYQETQYF
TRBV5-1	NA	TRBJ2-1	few	TGCGCCAGCAGCTTCGGGCCTGAGACTGAGCAGTTCTTC	CASSFGPETEQFF
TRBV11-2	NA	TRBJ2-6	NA	TGTGCCAGCAGCTTGGCAGCTGGGGCCAACGTCCTGACTTTC	CASSLAAGANVLTF
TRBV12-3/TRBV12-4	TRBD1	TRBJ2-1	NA	TGTGCCAGCAGCTGGGACAGCTGGAATCAGCAGTTCTTC	CASSWDSWNQQFF
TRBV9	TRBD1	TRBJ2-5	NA	TGTGCCAGCAGCGTTCAGGGGGCCGGAGAGACCCAGTACTTC	CASSVQGAGETQYF
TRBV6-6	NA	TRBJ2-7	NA	TGTGCCAGCAGTTACTCTCAGAGCGACAGGAGCTCCTACGAGCAGTACTTC	CASSYSQSDRSSYEQYF
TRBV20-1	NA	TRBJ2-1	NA	TGCAGTGCAAGGGACGCAACCTACAATGAGCAGTTCTTC	CSARDATYNEQFF
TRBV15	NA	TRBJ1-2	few	TGTGCCACCAGCACTAGGACGGTTATGGGCTACACCTTC	CATSTRTVMGYTF
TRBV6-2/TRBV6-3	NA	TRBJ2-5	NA	TGTGCCAGCAGTTACTCTGGCAGGGGAACAGAGACCCAGTACTTC	CASSYSGRGTETQYF
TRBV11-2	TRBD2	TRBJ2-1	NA	TGTGCCAGCAGCTTACTTGGGACTAACTCCTACAATGAGCAGTTCTTC	CASSLLGTNSYNEQFF
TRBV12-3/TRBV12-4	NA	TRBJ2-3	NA	TGTGCCAGCAGTTTAGCCTCGGCAGGGATGGATACGCAGTATTTT	CASSLASAGMDTQYF
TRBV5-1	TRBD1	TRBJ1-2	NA	TGCGCCAGCAGCTCCATTGGGGGACAGGGGGACGCTAACTATGGCTACACCTTC	CASSSIGGQGDANYGYTF
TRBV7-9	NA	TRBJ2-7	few	TGTGCCAGCAGCTTAGCGCTTGGGAGACTATGGTACTTC	CASSLALGRLWYF
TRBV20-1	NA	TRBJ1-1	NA	TGCAGTGCCCATCGGAGGGGGGCTGAAGCTTTCTTT	CSAHRRGAEAFF
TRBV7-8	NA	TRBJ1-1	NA	TGTGCCAGCGGAGCCGCAGGGTTTCACACTGAAGCTTTCTTT	CASGAAGFHTEAFF
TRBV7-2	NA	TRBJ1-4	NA	TGTGCCAGCAGCTTAATCCCAGGGGTTAATGAAAAACTGTTTTTT	CASSLIPGVNEKLFF
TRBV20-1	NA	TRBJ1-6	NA	TGCAGTGCTAGAGTAGGGGAACCGAATTCACCCCTCCACTTT	CSARVGEPNSPLHF
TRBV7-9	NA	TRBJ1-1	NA	TGTGCCAGCAGCTTAGCGGAGGGCAGTACTGAAGCTTTCTTT	CASSLAEGSTEAFF
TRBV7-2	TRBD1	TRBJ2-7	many	TGTGCCAGCACCGGACAGGGTCTCTACGAGCAGTACTTC	CASTGQGLYEQYF
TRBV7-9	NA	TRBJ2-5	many	TGTGCCAGCAGCTCGACTAGACAAGAGACCCAGTACTTC	CASSSTRQETQYF
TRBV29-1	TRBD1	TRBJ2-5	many	TGCAGCGTTGTGACAGGGGCAGAGACCCAGTACTTC	CSVVTGAETQYF
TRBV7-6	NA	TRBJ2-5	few	TGTGCCAGCAGCTCCGAATTGGAGGGGGACCAAGAGACCCAGTACTTC	CASSSELEGDQETQYF
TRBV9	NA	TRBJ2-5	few	TGTGCCAGCAGCACAACCGACCCGGAGACCCAGTACTTC	CASSTTDPETQYF
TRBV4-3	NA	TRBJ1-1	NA	TGCGCCAGCAGCCAAGATTTACAGGTCACTGAAGCTTTCTTT	CASSQDLQVTEAFF
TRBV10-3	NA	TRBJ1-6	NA	TGTGCCGCGAGGGAAGGGGCGGCGAATAATTCACCCCTCCACTTT	CAAREGAANNSPLHF
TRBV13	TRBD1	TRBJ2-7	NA	TGTGCCAGCAGCTTAGAAGGGGGCGTTGCCTACGAGCAGTACTTC	CASSLEGGVAYEQYF
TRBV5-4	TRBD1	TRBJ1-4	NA	TGTGCCAGCAGCCAGGGGGTTGGGATAGAAGAAAAACTGTTTTTT	CASSQGVGIEEKLFF
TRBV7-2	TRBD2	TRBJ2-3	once	TGTGCCAGCAGAGGAGAGCGGGGACGTCCCGGAATCACAGATACGCAGTATTTT	CASRGERGRPGITDTQYF
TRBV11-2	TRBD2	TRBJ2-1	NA	TGTGCCAGCAGCTCGGGACTAGCGAGGTACAATGAGCAGTTCTTC	CASSSGLARYNEQFF
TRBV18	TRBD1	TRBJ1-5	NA	TGTGCCAGCTCCCAAAGCGGACAGGTCAGCAATCAGCCCCAGCATTTT	CASSQSGQVSNQPQHF
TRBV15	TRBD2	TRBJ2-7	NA	TGTGCCACCAGCAACGGACTAGCGGGGGGCTCCGCTCTGTACGAGCAGTACTTC	CATSNGLAGGSALYEQYF
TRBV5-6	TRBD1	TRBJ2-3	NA	TGTGCCAGCAGCTTGAGGGACAGGGGAAGATCATTTAGCACAGATACGCAGTATTTT	CASSLRDRGRSFSTDTQYF
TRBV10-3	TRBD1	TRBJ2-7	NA	TGTGCCATCAGTGAGAGGGACAGGGCGGAGCAGTACTTC	CAISERDRAEQYF
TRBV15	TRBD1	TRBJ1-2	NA	TGTGCCACCAGCTCAGGGCCGGGACAGGGAAACTATGGCTACACCTTC	CATSSGPGQGNYGYTF
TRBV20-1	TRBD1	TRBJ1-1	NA	TGCAGTGCTAGATGGTTTGGACAGGGAAACACTGAAGCTTTCTTT	CSARWFGQGNTEAFF
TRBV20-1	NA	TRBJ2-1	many	TGCAGTGCCACGGACTTCAATGAGCAGTTCTTC	CSATDFNEQFF
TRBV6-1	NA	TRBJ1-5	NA	TGTGCCAGCAGTGGGGCAAGGGGATCCCATCAGCCCCAGCATTTT	CASSGARGSHQPQHF